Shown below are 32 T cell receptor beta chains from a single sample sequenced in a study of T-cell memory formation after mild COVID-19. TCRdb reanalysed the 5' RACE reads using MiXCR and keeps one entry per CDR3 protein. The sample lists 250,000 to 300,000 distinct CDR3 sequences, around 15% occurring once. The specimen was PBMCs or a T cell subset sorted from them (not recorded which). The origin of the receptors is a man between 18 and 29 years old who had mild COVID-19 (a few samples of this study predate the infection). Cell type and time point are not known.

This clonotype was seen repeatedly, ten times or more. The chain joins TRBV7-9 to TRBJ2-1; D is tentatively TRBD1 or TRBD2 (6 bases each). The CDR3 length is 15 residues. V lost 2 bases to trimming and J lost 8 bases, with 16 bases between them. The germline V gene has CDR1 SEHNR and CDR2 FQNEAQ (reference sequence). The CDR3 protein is CASSLRGAGGDEQFF. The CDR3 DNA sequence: TGTGCCAGCAGCTTAAGGGGGGCCGGAGGGGATGAGCAGTTCTTC.

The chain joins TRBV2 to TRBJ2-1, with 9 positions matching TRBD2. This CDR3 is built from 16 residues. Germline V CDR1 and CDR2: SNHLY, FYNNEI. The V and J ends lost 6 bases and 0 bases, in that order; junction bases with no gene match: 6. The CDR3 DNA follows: TGTGCCAGCAGGGAATTAGCGGGGGACTCCTACAATGAGCAGTTCTTC. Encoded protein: CASRELAGDSYNEQFF.

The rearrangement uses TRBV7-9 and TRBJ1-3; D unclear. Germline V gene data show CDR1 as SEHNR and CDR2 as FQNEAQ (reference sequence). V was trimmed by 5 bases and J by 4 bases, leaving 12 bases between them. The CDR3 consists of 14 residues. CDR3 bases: TGTGCCAGCAGCCTAATCGCAGACGGAAACACCATATATTTT. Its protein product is CASSLIADGNTIYF.

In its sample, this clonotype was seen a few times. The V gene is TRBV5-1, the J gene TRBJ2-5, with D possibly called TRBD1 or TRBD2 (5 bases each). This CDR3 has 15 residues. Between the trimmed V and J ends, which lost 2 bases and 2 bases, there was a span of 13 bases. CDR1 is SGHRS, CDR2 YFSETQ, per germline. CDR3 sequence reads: CASSFGTLGQETQYF. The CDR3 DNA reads TGCGCCAGCAGCTTCGGGACCCTAGGGCAAGAGACCCAGTACTTC.

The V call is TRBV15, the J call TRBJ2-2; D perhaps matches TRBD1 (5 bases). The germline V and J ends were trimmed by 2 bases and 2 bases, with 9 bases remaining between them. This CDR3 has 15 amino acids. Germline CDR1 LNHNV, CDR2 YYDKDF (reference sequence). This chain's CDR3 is CATSRRQFNTGELFF. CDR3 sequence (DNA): TGTGCCACCAGCAGACGACAGTTCAACACCGGGGAGCTGTTTTTT.

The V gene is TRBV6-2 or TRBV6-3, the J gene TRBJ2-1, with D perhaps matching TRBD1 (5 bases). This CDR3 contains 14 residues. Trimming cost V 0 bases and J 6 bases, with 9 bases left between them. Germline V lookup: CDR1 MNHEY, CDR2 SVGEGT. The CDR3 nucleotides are TGTGCCAGCAGTTACTCAGGCAGGGCCAATGAGCAGTTCTTC. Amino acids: CASSYSGRANEQFF.

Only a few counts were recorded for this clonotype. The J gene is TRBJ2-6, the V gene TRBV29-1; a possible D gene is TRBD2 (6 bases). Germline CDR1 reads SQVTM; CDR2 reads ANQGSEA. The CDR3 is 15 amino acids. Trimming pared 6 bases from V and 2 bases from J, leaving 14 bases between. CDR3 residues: CSVGGPRTGANVLTF. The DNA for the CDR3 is TGCAGCGTGGGAGGACCAAGGACTGGGGCCAACGTCCTGACTTTC.

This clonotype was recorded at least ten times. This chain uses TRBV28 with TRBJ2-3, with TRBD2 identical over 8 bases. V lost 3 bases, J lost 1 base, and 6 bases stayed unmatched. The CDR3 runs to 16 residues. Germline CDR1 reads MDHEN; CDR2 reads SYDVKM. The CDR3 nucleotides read TGTGCCAGCAGTTTGGGGTCAGCGGGGGGCACAGATACGCAGTATTTT. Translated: CASSLGSAGGTDTQYF.

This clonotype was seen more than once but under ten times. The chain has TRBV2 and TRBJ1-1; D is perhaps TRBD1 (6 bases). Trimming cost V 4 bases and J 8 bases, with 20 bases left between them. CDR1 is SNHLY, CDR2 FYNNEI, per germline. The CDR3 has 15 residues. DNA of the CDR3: TGTGCCAGCAGTGCGACAGGCCCTGGGGCGGGGGAAGCTTTCTTT. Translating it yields CASSATGPGAGEAFF.

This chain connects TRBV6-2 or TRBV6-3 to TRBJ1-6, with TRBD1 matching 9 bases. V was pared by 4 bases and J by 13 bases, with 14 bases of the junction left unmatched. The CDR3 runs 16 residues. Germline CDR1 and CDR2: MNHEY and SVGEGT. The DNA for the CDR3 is TGTGCCAGCAGTTGGCGGACAGGGGTCGACGCGGGTCCCCTCCACTTT. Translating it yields CASSWRTGVDAGPLHF.

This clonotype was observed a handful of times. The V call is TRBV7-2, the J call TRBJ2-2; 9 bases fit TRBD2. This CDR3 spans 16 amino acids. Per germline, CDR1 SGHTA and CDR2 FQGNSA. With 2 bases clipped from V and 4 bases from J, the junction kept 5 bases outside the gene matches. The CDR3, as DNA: TGTGCCAGCAGCTTATACGGCGGGGGGGCCACCGGGGAGCTGTTTTTT. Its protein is CASSLYGGGATGELFF.

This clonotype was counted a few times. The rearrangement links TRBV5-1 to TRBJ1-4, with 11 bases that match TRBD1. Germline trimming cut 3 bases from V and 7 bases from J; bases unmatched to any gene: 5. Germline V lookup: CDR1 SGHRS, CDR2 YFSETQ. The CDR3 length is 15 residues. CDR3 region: CASSSGQGAIEKLFF. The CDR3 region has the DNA TGCGCCAGCAGCTCAGGACAGGGGGCGATTGAAAAACTGTTTTTT.

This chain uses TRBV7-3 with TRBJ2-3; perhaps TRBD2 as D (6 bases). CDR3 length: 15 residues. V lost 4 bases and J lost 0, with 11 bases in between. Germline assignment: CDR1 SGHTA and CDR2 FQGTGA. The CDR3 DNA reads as TGTGCCAGCAGCTCTGGGCGGGGCAGCACAGATACGCAGTATTTT. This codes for CASSSGRGSTDTQYF.

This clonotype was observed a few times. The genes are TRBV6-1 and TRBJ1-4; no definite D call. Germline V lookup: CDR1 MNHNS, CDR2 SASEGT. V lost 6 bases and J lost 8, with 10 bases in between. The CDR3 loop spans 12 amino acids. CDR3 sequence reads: CASRALREKLFF. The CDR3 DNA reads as TGTGCCAGCAGAGCCCTGAGGGAAAAACTGTTTTTT.

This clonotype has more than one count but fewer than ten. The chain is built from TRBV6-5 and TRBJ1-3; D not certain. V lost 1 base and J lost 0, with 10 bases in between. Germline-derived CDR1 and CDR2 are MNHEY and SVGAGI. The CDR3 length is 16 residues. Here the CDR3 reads CASSYFGPNSGNTIYF. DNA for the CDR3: TGTGCCAGCAGTTACTTTGGACCGAACTCTGGAAACACCATATATTTT.

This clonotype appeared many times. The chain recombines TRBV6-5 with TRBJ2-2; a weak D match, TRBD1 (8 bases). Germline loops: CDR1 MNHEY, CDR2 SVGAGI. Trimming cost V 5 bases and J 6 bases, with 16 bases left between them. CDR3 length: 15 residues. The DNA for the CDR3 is TGTGCCAGCAGTCACGACAGGGGAGGGGCCGGGGAGCTGTTTTTT. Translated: CASSHDRGGAGELFF.

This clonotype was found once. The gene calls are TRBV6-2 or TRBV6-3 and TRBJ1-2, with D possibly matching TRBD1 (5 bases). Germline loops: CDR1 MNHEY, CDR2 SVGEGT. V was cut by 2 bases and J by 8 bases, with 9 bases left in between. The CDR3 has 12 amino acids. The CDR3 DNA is TGTGCCAGCAGTTACGTGCGGGACGGCTACACCTTC. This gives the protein CASSYVRDGYTF.

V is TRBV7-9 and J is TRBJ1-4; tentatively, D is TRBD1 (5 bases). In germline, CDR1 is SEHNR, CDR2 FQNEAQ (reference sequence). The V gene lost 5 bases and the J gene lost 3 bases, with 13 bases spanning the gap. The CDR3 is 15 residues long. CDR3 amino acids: CASSPRGQPNEKLFF. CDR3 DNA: TGTGCCAGCAGCCCCCGCGGACAACCTAATGAAAAACTGTTTTTT.

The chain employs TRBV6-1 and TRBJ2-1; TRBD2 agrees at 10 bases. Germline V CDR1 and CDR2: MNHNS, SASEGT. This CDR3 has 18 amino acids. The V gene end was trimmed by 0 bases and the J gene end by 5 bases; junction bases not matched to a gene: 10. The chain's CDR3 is CASSEARTSGDYDNEQFF. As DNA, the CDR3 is TGTGCCAGCAGTGAAGCGAGGACTAGCGGTGACTATGACAATGAGCAGTTCTTC.

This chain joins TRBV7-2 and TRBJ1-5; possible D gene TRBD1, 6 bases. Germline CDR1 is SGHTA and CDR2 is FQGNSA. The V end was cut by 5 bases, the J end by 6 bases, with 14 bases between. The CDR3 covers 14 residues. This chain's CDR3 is CASSLRGPGQPQHF. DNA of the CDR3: TGTGCCAGCAGCCTCAGGGGACCCGGTCAGCCCCAGCATTTT.

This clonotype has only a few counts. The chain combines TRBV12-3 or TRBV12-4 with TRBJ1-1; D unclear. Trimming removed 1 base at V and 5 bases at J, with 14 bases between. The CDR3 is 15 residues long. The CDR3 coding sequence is TGTGCCAGCAGTTTAGTCTCGGGCCGCGGTACTGAAGCTTTCTTT. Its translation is CASSLVSGRGTEAFF.

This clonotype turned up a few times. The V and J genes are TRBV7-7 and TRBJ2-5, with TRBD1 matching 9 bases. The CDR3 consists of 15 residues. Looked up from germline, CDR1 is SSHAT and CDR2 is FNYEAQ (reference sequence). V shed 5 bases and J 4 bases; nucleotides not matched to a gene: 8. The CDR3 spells CASSPERTGVETQYF. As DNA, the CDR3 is TGTGCCAGCAGCCCCGAGAGGACAGGGGTAGAGACCCAGTACTTC.

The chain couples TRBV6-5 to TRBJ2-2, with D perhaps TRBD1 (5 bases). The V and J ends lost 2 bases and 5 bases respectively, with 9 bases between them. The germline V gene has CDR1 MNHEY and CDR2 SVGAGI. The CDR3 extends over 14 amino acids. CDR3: CASSYMGRTGELFF. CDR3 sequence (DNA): TGTGCCAGCAGTTACATGGGGCGGACCGGGGAGCTGTTTTTT.

CDR3 protein: CASSLQASGGPGGQFF. CDR3 bases: TGTGCCAGCAGTTTACAGGCTAGCGGGGGCCCCGGAGGGCAGTTCTTC. The chain has TRBV12-3 or TRBV12-4 and TRBJ2-1; 10 bases line up with TRBD2. V lost 2 bases, J lost 12 bases, and 13 bases stayed unmatched. CDR3 length: 16 residues.

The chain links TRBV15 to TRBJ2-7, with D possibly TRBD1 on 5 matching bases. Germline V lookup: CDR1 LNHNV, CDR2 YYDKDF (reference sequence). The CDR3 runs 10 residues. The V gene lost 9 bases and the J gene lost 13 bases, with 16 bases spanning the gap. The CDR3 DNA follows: TGTGCCACAGGGGCCCAAAGAATTTACGTC. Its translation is CATGAQRIYV.

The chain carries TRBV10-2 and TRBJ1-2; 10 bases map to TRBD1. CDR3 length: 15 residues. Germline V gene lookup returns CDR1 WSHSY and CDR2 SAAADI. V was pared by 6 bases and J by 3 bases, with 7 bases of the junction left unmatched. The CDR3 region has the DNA TGCGCCAGCAGCGCGGCCGGGACAGGGGACTATGGCTACACCTTC. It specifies CASSAAGTGDYGYTF.

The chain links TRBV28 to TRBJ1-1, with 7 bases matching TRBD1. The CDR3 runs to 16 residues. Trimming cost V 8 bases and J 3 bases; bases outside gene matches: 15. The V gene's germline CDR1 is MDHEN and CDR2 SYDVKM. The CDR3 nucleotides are TGTGCCAGCCGCGCCCTGAGGGGGCGGTCGGACACTGAAGCTTTCTTT. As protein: CASRALRGRSDTEAFF. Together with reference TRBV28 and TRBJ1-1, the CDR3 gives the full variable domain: DVKVTQSSRYLVKRTGEKVFLECVQDMDHENMFWYRQDPGLGLRLIYFSYDVKMKEKGDIPEGYSVSREKKERFSLILESASTNQTSMYLCASRALRGRSDTEAFFGQGTRLTVV.

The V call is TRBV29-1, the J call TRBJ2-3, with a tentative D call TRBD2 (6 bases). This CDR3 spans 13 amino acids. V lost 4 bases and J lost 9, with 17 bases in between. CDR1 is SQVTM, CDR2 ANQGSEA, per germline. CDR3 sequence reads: CSVGRGLGSTQYF. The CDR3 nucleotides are TGCAGCGTTGGGCGGGGCCTCGGGTCGACGCAGTATTTT.

The CDR3 sequence: CASSYEGRRYGYTF. CDR3 DNA: TGTGCCAGCAGTTACGAGGGAAGGCGCTATGGCTACACCTTC. This chain uses TRBV6-6 with TRBJ1-2, with no clear D. The CDR3 contains 14 residues. Germline CDR1 MNHNY, CDR2 SVGAGI (reference sequence). The V end lost 2 bases, the J end lost 4 bases, and 11 bases lay between the germline ends.

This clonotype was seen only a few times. The CDR3 region is CSVELQGIYGYTF. CDR3 bases: TGCAGCGTTGAACTACAGGGGATCTATGGCTACACCTTC. The chain couples TRBV29-1 to TRBJ1-2; 7 bases are shared with TRBD1. Germline V lookup: CDR1 SQVTM, CDR2 ANQGSEA. With 2 bases clipped from V and 4 bases from J, the junction kept 4 bases outside the gene matches. The CDR3 has 13 amino acids.

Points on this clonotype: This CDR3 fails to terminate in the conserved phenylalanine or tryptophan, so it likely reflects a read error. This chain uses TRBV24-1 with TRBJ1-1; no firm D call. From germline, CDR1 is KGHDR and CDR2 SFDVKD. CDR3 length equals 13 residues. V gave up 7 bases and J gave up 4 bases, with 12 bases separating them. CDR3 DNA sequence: TGTGCCACCAGACTAGGGAGCGCCACTGAAGCTTTCTTG. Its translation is CATRLGSATEAFL.

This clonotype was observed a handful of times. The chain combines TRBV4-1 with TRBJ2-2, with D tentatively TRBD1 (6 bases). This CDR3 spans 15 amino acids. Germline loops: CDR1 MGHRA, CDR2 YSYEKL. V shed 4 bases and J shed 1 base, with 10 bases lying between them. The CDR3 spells CASSLQQGNTGELFF. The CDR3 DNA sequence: TGCGCCAGCAGCCTACAACAGGGGAACACCGGGGAGCTGTTTTTT.